The 24 T cell receptor beta chains in this list originate from one sample, sequenced in a study of identical twins. TCRdb passed the 5' RACE reads through MiXCR, listing each CDR3 protein once. The repertoire holds 750,000 to 950,000 distinct CDR3 sequences, approximately 13% seen once, with under 2% in the top ten. Separately, the same data were catalogued under a study of yellow fever vaccine responses in identical twins.

The sample taken for sequencing was PBMCs. Receptors originate from a woman under 30 in good health.

This clonotype was observed a few times. V usage is TRBV12-3 or TRBV12-4 and J usage is TRBJ2-1; D is perhaps TRBD2 (6 bases). The CDR3 sequence is 15 residues long. The germline V and J ends were trimmed by 6 bases and 5 bases, with 17 bases remaining between them. The DNA for the CDR3 is TGTGCCAGCAGCCCCTACGGCGGGAAAGACAATGAGCAGTTCTTC. Translating gives CASSPYGGKDNEQFF.

This chain joins TRBV18 and TRBJ1-1, with TRBD1 as a possible D gene (6 bases). V was pared by 3 bases and J by 5 bases, with 22 bases between. The CDR3 consists of 17 residues. Germline CDR1 reads KGHSH; CDR2 reads LQKENI. The CDR3, as DNA: TGTGCCAGCTCACCGGTCTCCGCCGGCAGGGGTTATACTGAAGCTTTCTTT. Its protein is CASSPVSAGRGYTEAFF. The full variable domain, its missing parts supplied by reference TRBV18 and TRBJ1-1, is NAGVMQNPRHLVRRRGQEARLRCSPMKGHSHVYWYRQLPEEGLKFMVYLQKENIIDESGMPKERFSAEFPKEGPSILRIQQVVRGDSAAYFCASSPVSAGRGYTEAFFGQGTRLTVV.

This clonotype has at least ten counts. V gene TRBV5-1 combines with J gene TRBJ1-1, with 11 bases that match TRBD1. J was trimmed by 0 bases and V by 5 bases; bases with no gene match: 6. Germline assignment: CDR1 SGHRS and CDR2 YFSETQ. This CDR3 has 16 residues. The DNA of the CDR3 is TGCGCCAGCAGGGCCGGGACAGGGGGTATGAACACTGAAGCTTTCTTT. This sequence encodes CASRAGTGGMNTEAFF.

The V and J genes are TRBV4-2 and TRBJ2-3; the D gene could be TRBD1 or TRBD2 (5 bases each). Trimming took 0 bases from V and 0 from J, leaving 7 bases between them. Germline-derived CDR1 and CDR2 are LGHNA and YNFKEQ. The CDR3 runs to 15 residues. The CDR3 here is CASSQEGESTDTQYF. The CDR3 DNA sequence: TGTGCCAGCAGCCAAGAGGGGGAAAGCACAGATACGCAGTATTTT.

This clonotype appeared a few times. This sequence joins TRBV10-3 and TRBJ2-3, with a tentative D call TRBD2 (7 bases). V was trimmed by 3 bases and J by 9 bases, leaving 13 bases between them. The CDR3 contains 13 residues. The V gene's germline CDR1 is ENHRY and CDR2 SYGVKD. The CDR3 loop reads CAISEGGAPTQYF. CDR3 bases: TGTGCCATCAGTGAAGGGGGGGCTCCGACGCAGTATTTT.

This clonotype occurred many times. The chain recombines TRBV7-3 with TRBJ2-3; 9 nucleotides match TRBD2. V shed 2 bases, J shed 4 bases, and the junction held 4 bases outside the gene matches. The CDR3 covers 15 residues. Germline V gene data show CDR1 as SGHTA and CDR2 as FQGTGA. CDR3 residues: CASSLLAGVPDTQYF. The CDR3 nucleotides are TGTGCCAGCAGCTTATTAGCGGGAGTGCCAGATACGCAGTATTTT.

The chain couples TRBV19 to TRBJ2-7; 9 nucleotides align to TRBD1. Per the germline V gene, CDR1 is LNHDA and CDR2 is SQIVND (reference sequence). This CDR3 is built from 13 residues. V lost 4 bases and J lost 6; bases outside the gene matches: 4. CDR3 region: CASSTTGGREQYV. Written as DNA, the CDR3 is TGTGCCAGTAGTACCACAGGGGGCCGCGAGCAGTACGTC.

In this sample, this clonotype turned up a few times. V is TRBV5-1 and J is TRBJ1-1; 9 bases fit TRBD1. With V trimmed by 2 bases and J by 10 bases, 6 bases remained unmatched. The CDR3 is made up of 13 amino acids. The germline CDR1 and CDR2 sequences are SGHRS and YFSETQ. For the CDR3, the DNA is TGCGCCAGCAGCTTCGACGGGGGACAGGGAGCTTTCTTT. Translating it yields CASSFDGGQGAFF.

The rearrangement uses TRBV20-1 and TRBJ2-1; D is unclear. The ends were cut back, 0 bases at V and 6 bases at J, with 6 bases in the middle. Germline V lookup: CDR1 DFQATT, CDR2 SNEGSKA (reference sequence). The CDR3 loop spans 12 amino acids. CDR3 sequence reads: CSAREESNEQFF. The CDR3 DNA is TGCAGTGCTAGAGAGGAGTCCAATGAGCAGTTCTTC.

The gene calls are TRBV24-1 and TRBJ2-7; the D is unclear. The ends were cut back, 1 base at V and 2 bases at J, with 8 bases in the middle. The CDR3 is 14 amino acids. CDR1 KGHDR and CDR2 SFDVKD come from the germline V gene. CDR3 in amino acids: CATSDFTNPYEQYF. The CDR3 DNA reads TGTGCCACCAGTGATTTCACAAACCCCTACGAGCAGTACTTC.

The V and J genes are TRBV20-1 and TRBJ2-7, with a weak D call TRBD1 (5 bases). Per germline, CDR1 DFQATT and CDR2 SNEGSKA (reference sequence). This CDR3 has 16 residues. The V end lost 0 bases, the J end lost 0 bases, and 15 bases lay between the germline ends. CDR3 sequence: CSARDLQGGNSYEQYV. CDR3 DNA: TGCAGTGCTAGAGATCTGCAGGGTGGAAACTCCTACGAGCAGTACGTC.

This clonotype has a count of ten or more. The rearrangement uses TRBV12-3 or TRBV12-4 and TRBJ1-1; TRBD1 is a possible D gene (5 bases). Trimming removed 2 bases at V and 6 bases at J, with 19 bases between. This CDR3 comprises 16 residues. The CDR3 loop is CASSLRSMAKGSEAFF. CDR3 DNA: TGTGCCAGCAGTTTAAGATCGATGGCCAAGGGGTCTGAAGCTTTCTTT.

This clonotype was observed a handful of times. This chain uses TRBV2 with TRBJ2-7; D unclear. The germline V gene has CDR1 SNHLY and CDR2 FYNNEI. This CDR3 spans 11 amino acids. The V gene lost 2 bases and the J gene lost 7 bases, with 6 bases spanning the gap. The CDR3 bases are TGTGCCAGCAGTGAAATAAAGGAGCAGTACGTC. Its protein product is CASSEIKEQYV.

The chain couples TRBV28 to TRBJ1-4, with D possibly matching TRBD1 (6 bases). This CDR3 has 14 amino acids. Trimming left V 6 bases short and J 2 bases short, with 10 bases between. The germline gives CDR1 MDHEN, CDR2 SYDVKM. CDR3 nucleotides: TGTGCCAGCAGGCCCGGACAGACTAATGAAAAACTGTTTTTT. Amino acid sequence: CASRPGQTNEKLFF. Using reference TRBV28 and TRBJ1-4 for the parts outside the CDR3, the full variable domain is DVKVTQSSRYLVKRTGEKVFLECVQDMDHENMFWYRQDPGLGLRLIYFSYDVKMKEKGDIPEGYSVSREKKERFSLILESASTNQTSMYLCASRPGQTNEKLFFGSGTQLSVL.

V and J are TRBV2 and TRBJ2-7; TRBD1 matches 8 bases. V lost 6 bases and J lost 6; bases outside the gene matches: 10. The CDR3 runs to 14 residues. Germline V gene data show CDR1 as SNHLY and CDR2 as FYNNEI. The CDR3 nucleotides are TGTGCCAGCAGAAAGACAGGGGCGAATTCCGAGCAGTACTTC. It yields the protein CASRKTGANSEQYF.

V is TRBV27 and J is TRBJ2-7; tentative D call: TRBD1 (6 bases). Germline V CDR1 and CDR2: MNHEY, SMNVEV (reference sequence). The CDR3 totals 15 residues. The V gene lost 4 bases and the J gene lost 2 bases, with 15 bases spanning the gap. The CDR3 sequence is CASSWVAGETYEQYF. CDR3 sequence (DNA): TGTGCCAGCAGTTGGGTGGCAGGGGAAACCTACGAGCAGTACTTC.

This clonotype has only a few counts. The V call is TRBV20-1, the J call TRBJ2-7; TRBD2 aligns across 7 bases. The germline V gene has CDR1 DFQATT and CDR2 SNEGSKA (reference sequence). The CDR3 covers 13 residues. The ends lost 3 bases at V and 4 bases at J; junction bases unmatched: 6. The CDR3 DNA reads as TGCAGTGCTAGCCGCCTAGCGGTTTACGAGCAGTACTTC. This encodes CSASRLAVYEQYF.

This clonotype came up a few times. This chain connects TRBV6-1 to TRBJ1-6; TRBD1 agrees at 8 bases. Germline CDR1 reads MNHNS; CDR2 reads SASEGT. The CDR3 length is 16 residues. V shed 6 bases and J 7 bases; nucleotides not matched to a gene: 11. In DNA form, the CDR3 reads TGTGCCAGCAGACCCCAGACAGGGGCCCCAAATTCACCCCTCCACTTT. Its translation is CASRPQTGAPNSPLHF.

This clonotype was detected ten times or more. The chain couples TRBV11-2 to TRBJ2-5; tentatively, D is TRBD1 or TRBD2 (5 bases each). The CDR3 has 18 residues. CDR1 is SGHAT and CDR2 is FQNNGV in the germline V gene. V was trimmed by 1 base and J by 1 base, leaving 19 bases between them. The DNA of the CDR3 is TGTGCCAGCAGCTTAGGCAGGGTGGGGGAGTCACTCCAAGAGACCCAGTACTTC. Its protein is CASSLGRVGESLQETQYF.

This clonotype has at least ten counts. The V and J genes are TRBV28 and TRBJ1-5, with D possibly being TRBD1 (5 bases). CDR3 length: 14 residues. Germline assignment: CDR1 MDHEN and CDR2 SYDVKM. The V gene lost 5 bases and the J gene lost 6 bases, with 14 bases spanning the gap. CDR3 coding DNA: TGTGCCAGCAGTCCCCATCTGGGGGTTCAGCCCCAGCATTTT. Residues: CASSPHLGVQPQHF.

This clonotype was counted a few times. The chain joins TRBV11-1 to TRBJ2-5, with 14 nucleotides matching TRBD2. This CDR3 is built from 19 residues. Germline V gene data show CDR1 as SGHAT and CDR2 as FQDESV (reference sequence). Trimming took 6 bases from V and 3 from J; bases not matched to a gene: 15. CDR3 DNA sequence: TGTGCCAGCAGTGGACCCGGGACTAGCGGGGGCCGAGGGGAAGAGACCCAGTACTTC. It specifies CASSGPGTSGGRGEETQYF.

The sample holds a few counts of this clonotype. The chain combines TRBV6-5 with TRBJ2-2; TRBD1 or TRBD2 may be the D gene (5 bases each). Germline assignment: CDR1 MNHEY and CDR2 SVGAGI. The CDR3 consists of 15 residues. The V gene lost 4 bases and the J gene lost 0 bases, with 9 bases spanning the gap. DNA for the CDR3: TGTGCCAGCAGTTCGGGACCCGCGAACACCGGGGAGCTGTTTTTT. This sequence encodes CASSSGPANTGELFF.

This clonotype showed up just a few times. The DNA of the CDR3 is TGTGCCAGCAGTTTGAAACTAGCGGGAGTCGATGAGCAGTTCTTC. This translates into CASSLKLAGVDEQFF. The chain joins TRBV12-3 or TRBV12-4 to TRBJ2-1; 11 bases are shared with TRBD2. Germline trimming cut 3 bases from V and 8 bases from J; bases unmatched to any gene: 6. The CDR3 sequence is 15 residues long.

This sequence joins TRBV3-1 and TRBJ2-6, with D hard to call. The length of the CDR3 is 16 residues. V lost 5 bases, J lost 0 bases, and 11 bases lay in between. In germline, CDR1 is LGHDT, CDR2 YNNKEL (reference sequence). The CDR3 reads CASSIRANSGANVLTF. The CDR3 DNA follows: TGTGCCAGCAGCATAAGAGCTAACTCTGGGGCCAACGTCCTGACTTTC.